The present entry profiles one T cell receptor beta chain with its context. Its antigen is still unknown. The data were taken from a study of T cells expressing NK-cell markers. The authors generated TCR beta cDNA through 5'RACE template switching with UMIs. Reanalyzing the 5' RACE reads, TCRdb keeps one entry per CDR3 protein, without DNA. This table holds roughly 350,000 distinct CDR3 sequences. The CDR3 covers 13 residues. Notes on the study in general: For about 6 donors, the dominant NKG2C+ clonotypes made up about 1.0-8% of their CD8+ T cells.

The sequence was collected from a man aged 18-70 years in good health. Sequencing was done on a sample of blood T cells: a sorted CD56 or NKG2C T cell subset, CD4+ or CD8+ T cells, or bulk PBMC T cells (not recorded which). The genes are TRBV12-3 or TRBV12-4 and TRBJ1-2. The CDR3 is CASSLSFALGYTF.